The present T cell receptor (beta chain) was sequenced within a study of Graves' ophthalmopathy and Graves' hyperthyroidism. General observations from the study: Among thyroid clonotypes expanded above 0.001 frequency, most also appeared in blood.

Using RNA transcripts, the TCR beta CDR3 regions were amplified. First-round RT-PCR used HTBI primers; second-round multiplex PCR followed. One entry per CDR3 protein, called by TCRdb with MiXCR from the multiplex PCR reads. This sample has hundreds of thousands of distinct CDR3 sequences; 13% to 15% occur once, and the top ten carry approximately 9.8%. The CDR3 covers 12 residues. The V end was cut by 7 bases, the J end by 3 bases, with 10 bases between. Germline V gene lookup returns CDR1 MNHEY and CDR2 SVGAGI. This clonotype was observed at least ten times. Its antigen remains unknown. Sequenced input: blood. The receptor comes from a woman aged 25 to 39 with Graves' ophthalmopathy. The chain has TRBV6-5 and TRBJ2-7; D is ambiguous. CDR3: CASNYYLYEQYF. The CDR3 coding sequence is TGTGCCAGCAATTATTACCTCTACGAGCAGTACTTC.